The present TCR beta chain was sequenced within a study of T-cell reconstitution after alpha-beta-depleted transplantation in children. Preparation of the TCRbeta library involved a method that used unique molecular identifiers. TCRdb itself ran the PCR reads through MiXCR, one entry per CDR3 protein. Altogether about 640,000 distinct CDR3 sequences are present, around a sixth being singletons, with the ten largest covering 0.8% to 1.1%. CDR3 length: 14 residues. V was pared by 3 bases and J by 0 bases, with 7 bases between. Sample: PBMCs from the stem cell graft donor, taken from the stem cell graft. This receptor was identified in a human donor who donated a stem cell graft to a child with acute myeloid leukemia. V gene TRBV12-3 or TRBV12-4 combines with J gene TRBJ2-3; the D is unclear. This CDR3 reads CASSFVGSTDTQYF. CDR3 DNA sequence: TGTGCCAGCAGTTTTGTCGGGAGCACAGATACGCAGTATTTT.